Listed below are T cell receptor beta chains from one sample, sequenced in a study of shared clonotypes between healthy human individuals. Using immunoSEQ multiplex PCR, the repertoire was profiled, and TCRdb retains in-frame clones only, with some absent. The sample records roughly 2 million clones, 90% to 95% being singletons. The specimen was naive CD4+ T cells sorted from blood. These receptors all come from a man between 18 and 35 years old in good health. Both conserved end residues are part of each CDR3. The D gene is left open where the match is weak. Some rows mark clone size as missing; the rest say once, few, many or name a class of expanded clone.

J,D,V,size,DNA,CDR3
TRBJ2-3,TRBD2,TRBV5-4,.,TGTGCCAGCAACTCCTATAGCGGGGGGGCCACAGATACGCAGTATTTT,CASNSYSGGATDTQYF
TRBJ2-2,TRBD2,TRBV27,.,TGTGCCAGCAGTAAACTAGCGGGAATCTCCACCGGGGAGCTGTTTTTT,CASSKLAGISTGELFF
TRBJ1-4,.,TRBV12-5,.,TGTGCTAGTGCCCTTAGCCGGGGGGAGAGATGGGTTAATGAAAAACTGTTTTTT,CASALSRGERWVNEKLFF
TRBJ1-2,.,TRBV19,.,TGTGCCAGTGGGGACGGAAGAGCTAACTATGGCTACACCTTC,CASGDGRANYGYTF
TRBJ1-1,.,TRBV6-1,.,TGTGCCAGCAGTGAAGCGCTTCGAGGGGATCAAGCTTTCTTT,CASSEALRGDQAFF
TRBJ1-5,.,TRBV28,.,TGTGCCAGCAGTTTATGGGGGAGTGGCAATCAGCCCCAGCATTTT,CASSLWGSGNQPQHF
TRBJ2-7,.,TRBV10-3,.,TGTGCCATCAGTGAGGGGCCCTACGAGCAGTACTTC,CAISEGPYEQYF
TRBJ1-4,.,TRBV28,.,TGTGCCAGCAGTTTAGGGGACGGAGTTGGAAAACTGTTTTTT,CASSLGDGVGKLFF
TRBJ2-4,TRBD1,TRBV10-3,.,TGTGCCATCAGTGAGAACCCAGGGGGAAACATTCAGTACTTC,CAISENPGGNIQYF
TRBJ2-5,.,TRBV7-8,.,TGTGCCAGCAGCTTAGTAGGGTATCAAGAGACCCAGTACTTC,CASSLVGYQETQYF
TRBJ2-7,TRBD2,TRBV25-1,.,TGTGCCAGCAGTGACGGACTAGCGGGGGCCCTCTACGAGCAGTACTTC,CASSDGLAGALYEQYF
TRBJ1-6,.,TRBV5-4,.,TGTGCCAGCAGCCCCGGGAGTTGGGACTTCAATTCACCCCTCCACTTT,CASSPGSWDFNSPLHF
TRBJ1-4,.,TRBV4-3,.,TGCGCCAGCAGCCCTGGGCCGGGACACAAGAGTGAAAAACTGTTTTTT,CASSPGPGHKSEKLFF
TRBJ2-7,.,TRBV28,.,TGTGCCAGCACCACACAGGATTTATACGAGCAGTACTTC,CASTTQDLYEQYF
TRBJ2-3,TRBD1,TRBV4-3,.,TGCGCCAGCAGCCAAAGGACAGGGGATTTCACAGATACGCAGTATTTT,CASSQRTGDFTDTQYF
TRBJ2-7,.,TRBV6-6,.,TGTGCCAGCAGTTACTCTGGTAAGGGCGGCTACGAGCAGTACTTC,CASSYSGKGGYEQYF
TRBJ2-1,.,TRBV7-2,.,TGTGCCAGCAGCTTTAGGGATGAGCAGTTCTTC,CASSFRDEQFF
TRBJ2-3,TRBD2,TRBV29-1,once,TGCAGCGCTGCCGGGGGGGATACAGATACGCAGTATTTT,CSAAGGDTDTQYF
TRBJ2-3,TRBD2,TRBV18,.,TGTGCCAGCTCCTCTAGCGGGGGTTCAACAGATACGCAGTATTTT,CASSSSGGSTDTQYF
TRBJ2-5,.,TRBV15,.,TGTGCCACCAGCAGAGGGCCACAAGAGACCCAGTACTTC,CATSRGPQETQYF
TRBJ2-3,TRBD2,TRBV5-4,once,TGTGCCAGCAGCACGGGACTAGCGGGAGTTGATACGCAGTATTTT,CASSTGLAGVDTQYF
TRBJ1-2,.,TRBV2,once,TGTGCCAGCAGCTACGGACAATTCTATGGCTACACCTTC,CASSYGQFYGYTF
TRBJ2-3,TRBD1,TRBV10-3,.,TGTGCCATCAACTCACAGGGGGCGCTGGGCACAGATACGCAGTATTTT,CAINSQGALGTDTQYF
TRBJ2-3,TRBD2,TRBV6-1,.,TGTGCCAGCAGTGGGGAGGGCCGGGTAGATACGCAGTATTTT,CASSGEGRVDTQYF
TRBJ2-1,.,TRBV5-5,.,TGTGCCAGCAGGTATACTTGGAGCTCCTACAATGAGCAGTTCTTC,CASRYTWSSYNEQFF
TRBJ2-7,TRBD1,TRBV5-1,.,TGCGCCAGCAGCCTCGACAGGGGGGACTACGAGCAGTACTTC,CASSLDRGDYEQYF
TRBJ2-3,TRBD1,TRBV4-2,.,TGTGCCAGCAGCCAAGACGACAGGGGCACAGATACGCAGTATTTT,CASSQDDRGTDTQYF
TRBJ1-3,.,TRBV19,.,TGTGCCAGTAGTATAGGATCAGGGGCGCGTGGAAACACCATATATTTT,CASSIGSGARGNTIYF
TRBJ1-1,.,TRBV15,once,TGTGCCACCAGCAGAGAAGGGGGGGATAGTGAAGCTTTCTTT,CATSREGGDSEAFF
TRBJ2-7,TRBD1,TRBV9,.,TGTGCCAGCAGCCCCAAGGGGGCCAGCTCCTACGAGCAGTACTTC,CASSPKGASSYEQYF
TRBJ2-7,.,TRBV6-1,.,TGTGCCAGCAGTGAGCGTGTCCCCCCCTACGAGCAGTACTTC,CASSERVPPYEQYF
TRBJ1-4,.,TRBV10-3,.,TGTGCCATCAGTGAAGGGGCGACTAATGAAAAACTGTTTTTT,CAISEGATNEKLFF
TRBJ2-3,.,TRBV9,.,TGTGCCAGCAGCGTAGGTTTGAGGACAGATACGCAGTATTTT,CASSVGLRTDTQYF
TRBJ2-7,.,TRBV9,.,TGTGCCAGCAGCCCCCGACAAATTGGCAGGGGCGCGGAAGAGCAGTACTTC,CASSPRQIGRGAEEQYF
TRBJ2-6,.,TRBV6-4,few,TGTGCCAGCAGCCCCAGGCAGGGTGGGGCCAACGTCCTGACTTTC,CASSPRQGGANVLTF
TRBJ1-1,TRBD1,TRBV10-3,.,TGTGCCCCCGTAGGACAGGTTAGCACTGAAGCTTTCTTT,CAPVGQVSTEAFF
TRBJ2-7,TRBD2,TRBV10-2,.,TGCGCCAGCGCGGGACTAGCGGGAGAGGTGCAGTACTTC,CASAGLAGEVQYF
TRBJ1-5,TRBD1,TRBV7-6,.,TGTGCCAGCAGCTCGGACAGGGGAGCGCCCCAGCATTTT,CASSSDRGAPQHF
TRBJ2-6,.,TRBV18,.,TGTGCCAGCTCAGCACAGGGTGTACCTGGGGCCAACGTCCTGACTTTC,CASSAQGVPGANVLTF
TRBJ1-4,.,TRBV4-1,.,TGCGCCAGCAGCCAAGCCCGGGGCCCTAATGAAAAACTGTTTTTT,CASSQARGPNEKLFF
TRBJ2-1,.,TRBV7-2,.,TGTGCCAGCAGCTTAATCAGCGGTAGCTCCTACAATGAGCAGTTCTTC,CASSLISGSSYNEQFF
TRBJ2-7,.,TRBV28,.,TGTGCCAGCAGTTTACTAGACAGTGCCGGGTACGAGCAGTACTTC,CASSLLDSAGYEQYF
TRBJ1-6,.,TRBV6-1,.,TGTGCCAGCAGCGCCGCGGACAGCGTTTGGGCACCCCTCCACTTT,CASSAADSVWAPLHF
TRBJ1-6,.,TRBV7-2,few,TGTGCCAGCAGCTTACGGGGGACCTCTAATTCACCCCTCCACTTT,CASSLRGTSNSPLHF
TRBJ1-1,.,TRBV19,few,TGTGCCAGTAGTCAACAGGGTCCCCCTGAAGCTTTCTTT,CASSQQGPPEAFF
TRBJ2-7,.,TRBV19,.,TGTGCCAGTAGTGGCAGGGGGGGCTACGAGCAGTACTTC,CASSGRGGYEQYF
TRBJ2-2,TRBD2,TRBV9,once,TGTGCCAGCAGCGGCGGGACTAGTGGCGGGGAGCTGTTTTTT,CASSGGTSGGELFF
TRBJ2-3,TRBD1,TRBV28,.,TGTGCCAGCAGGGGACAGCGAACTAGCACAGATACGCAGTATTTT,CASRGQRTSTDTQYF
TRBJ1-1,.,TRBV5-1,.,TGCGCCAGCAGCGAAAATATGAACACTGAAGCTTTCTTT,CASSENMNTEAFF
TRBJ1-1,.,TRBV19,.,TGTGCCAGTAGTATTGTTCCCCAGGGCCGGAACACTGAAGCTTTCTTT,CASSIVPQGRNTEAFF
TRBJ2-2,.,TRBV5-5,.,TGTGCCAGCAGCTGGGCCTCGGGTTCCGGGGAGCTGTTTTTT,CASSWASGSGELFF
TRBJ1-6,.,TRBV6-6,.,TGTGCCAGCAGCCGATTAGATAATTCACCCCTCCACTTT,CASSRLDNSPLHF
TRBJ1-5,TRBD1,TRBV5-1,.,TGCGCCAGCAGCCCCGGGACAGGGGGCTTTGGCAATCAGCCCCAGCATTTT,CASSPGTGGFGNQPQHF
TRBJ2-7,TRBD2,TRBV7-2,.,TGTGCCAGCAGCTTAGGACTAGCGGAGATCTACGAGCAGTACTTC,CASSLGLAEIYEQYF
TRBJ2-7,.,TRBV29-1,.,TGCAGCGACCATGGTACAGGGCCGTACGAGCAGTACTTC,CSDHGTGPYEQYF